These 30 T cell receptor beta chains originate from one sample sequenced in a study of radiation and T cells in renal cell carcinoma. Time point described: blood 4 weeks post-SBRT, at nephrectomy. Treatment defined: 15 Gy SBRT to primary tumor, nephrectomy 4 weeks later. The repertoire was sequenced with immunoSEQ multiplex PCR; TCRdb's copy has only in-frame clones and lacks some. The sample lists around 180,000 clones; around 89% were seen once. The sequenced sample was blood, obtained from a patient whose treatment included radiotherapy and nephrectomy. These receptors originate from a woman aged 45 to 65 with renal cell carcinoma.

This clone showed up just once. The DNA for the CDR3 is TGTGCCAGCAGCTTAACAGAGTGGGGTTCCCACAGTAGTACGCAGTATTTT. Protein sequence: CASSLTEWGSHSSTQYF. The rearrangement uses TRBV7-2 and TRBJ2-3, with D uncertain. Germline CDR1 reads SGHTA; CDR2 reads FQGNSA. The V end lost 2 bases, the J end lost 8 bases, and 23 bases lay between the germline ends. This CDR3 has 17 amino acids.

The chain couples TRBV5-1 to TRBJ1-1; a possible D gene is TRBD1 (5 bases). CDR3 length: 13 amino acids. Germline values: CDR1 SGHRS, CDR2 YFSETQ. Trimming took 2 bases from V and 3 from J, leaving 8 bases between them. In DNA form, the CDR3 reads TGCGCCAGCAGCTTATGGGGGTACACTGAAGCTTTCTTT. Translation gives CASSLWGYTEAFF.

The chain joins TRBV6-5 to TRBJ2-1; the D is unclear. The CDR3 has 14 amino acids. The germline CDR1 and CDR2 sequences are MNHEY and SVGAGI. Deletions cut 2 bases from V and 5 bases from J, with 10 bases between. The CDR3 DNA reads as TGTGCCAGCAGTTACCCGGACGGAAACAATGAGCAGTTCTTC. Residues: CASSYPDGNNEQFF.

The chain links TRBV30 to TRBJ1-5; D might be TRBD1 (6 bases). The CDR3 is made up of 13 amino acids. Germline-derived CDR1 and CDR2 are GTSNPN and SVGIG (reference sequence). Trimming pared 2 bases from V and 5 bases from J, leaving 10 bases between. CDR3 in amino acids: CAWSLQGYQPQHF. Written as DNA, the CDR3 is TGTGCCTGGAGTCTACAGGGTTATCAGCCCCAGCATTTT.

The gene calls are TRBV11-2 and TRBJ1-2, with D unresolved. V was cut by 4 bases and J by 4 bases, with 10 bases left in between. The CDR3 totals 13 residues. CDR1 SGHAT and CDR2 FQNNGV come from the germline V gene. CDR3 coding DNA: TGTGCCAGCAGCTCGTCGGGTGTCTATGGCTACACCTTC. Encoded protein: CASSSSGVYGYTF.

The chain combines TRBV4-1 with TRBJ1-2; D might be TRBD1 (5 bases). The germline V gene encodes CDR1 MGHRA and CDR2 YSYEKL. The CDR3 length is 15 residues. The germline V and J ends were trimmed by 2 bases and 6 bases, with 16 bases remaining between them. CDR3 nucleotide sequence: TGCGCCAGCAGCCAACCAACCAGGGTTTACAATGGCTACACCTTC. Amino acid sequence: CASSQPTRVYNGYTF.

DNA for the CDR3: TGTGCCAGCAGTGAAGACTATAGGGGAAACTATGGCTACACCTTC. It yields the protein CASSEDYRGNYGYTF. The rearrangement uses TRBV2 and TRBJ1-2; possible D gene TRBD1, 5 bases. This CDR3 spans 15 amino acids. The germline V and J ends were trimmed by 1 base and 2 bases, with 11 bases remaining between them. Per the germline V gene, CDR1 is SNHLY and CDR2 is FYNNEI.

The J gene is TRBJ1-5, the V gene TRBV7-2; D remains unclear. Germline V gene sequence: CDR1 SGHTA, CDR2 FQGNSA. Trimming removed 6 bases from V and 2 bases from J, with 14 bases in between. CDR3 size: 15 residues. This CDR3 is CASSDTSRGNQPQHF. The CDR3 DNA reads as TGTGCCAGCAGTGACACGTCCCGGGGCAATCAGCCCCAGCATTTT.

V gene TRBV21-1 combines with J gene TRBJ2-2. TRBV21-1 is a known pseudogene. The CDR3 runs to 17 residues. The CDR3 loop reads CASSKEVSPGATGELFF. The CDR3 coding sequence is TGTGCCAGCAGCAAGGAGGTCTCCCCGGGGGCCACCGGGGAGCTGTTTTTT.

This clone was seen only a few times. The chain uses TRBV4-1 and TRBJ2-4; D ambiguous. CDR3 length: 15 amino acids. CDR1 is MGHRA and CDR2 is YSYEKL in the germline V gene. V was shortened by 3 bases and J by 6 bases, with 15 bases between the two germline ends. CDR3 residues: CASSQFGVGINIQYF. The DNA of the CDR3 is TGCGCCAGCAGCCAGTTTGGCGTTGGGATAAACATTCAGTACTTC.

The chain joins TRBV6-1 to TRBJ2-7; no clear D gene. V shed 3 bases and J shed 3 bases, with 9 bases lying between them. Germline CDR1 is MNHNS and CDR2 is SASEGT. This CDR3 is built from 13 residues. The CDR3 coding sequence is TGTGCCAGCAGTGACCCCAGCCTCTACGAGCAGTACTTC. Its protein product is CASSDPSLYEQYF.

The rearrangement joins TRBV5-1 to TRBJ2-3, with D perhaps TRBD2 (6 bases). Germline V gives CDR1 SGHRS, CDR2 YFSETQ. V was clipped by 4 bases and J by 2 bases, with 17 bases between them. CDR3 size: 16 residues. Here the CDR3 DNA reads TGCGCCAGCAGCAAAGGGGACTTATCTTACACAGATACGCAGTATTTT. It is translated as CASSKGDLSYTDTQYF.

This chain joins TRBV18 and TRBJ2-7; no firm D call. V shed 2 bases and J shed 6 bases, with 11 bases lying between them. The CDR3 sequence is 13 residues long. The V gene's germline CDR1 is KGHSH and CDR2 LQKENI. CDR3 amino acids: CASSPVTTSEQYF. The CDR3 bases are TGTGCCAGCTCACCAGTGACAACCTCCGAGCAGTACTTC.

V is TRBV6-7 and J is TRBJ2-1; D might be TRBD1 or TRBD2, each matching 5 bases. TRBV6-7 is an ORF, and what it does is uncertain. This CDR3 is 16 amino acids long. The V gene lost 7 bases and the J gene lost 1 base, with 17 bases spanning the gap. The CDR3 reads CASTSKRGGSYNEQFF. The CDR3 DNA reads TGTGCCAGCACGTCTAAGAGGGGCGGTTCCTACAATGAGCAGTTCTTC.

This clone was recorded a few times. The chain carries TRBV7-9 and TRBJ1-1, with D maybe TRBD1 (6 bases). The CDR3 length is 15 residues. Germline V CDR1 and CDR2: SEHNR, FQNEAQ (reference sequence). Trimming removed 1 base at V and 1 base at J, with 10 bases between. The CDR3 DNA follows: TGTGCCAGCAGCTTAGTAGGACAGCCGAACACTGAAGCTTTCTTT. Amino acids: CASSLVGQPNTEAFF.

The chain joins TRBV9 to TRBJ2-1, with 15 bases aligning to TRBD2. V was clipped by 4 bases and J by 7 bases; unmatched bases: 3. The V gene's germline CDR1 is SGDLS and CDR2 YYNGEE. CDR3 length: 15 residues. The CDR3 protein is CASSQGLAGGNEQFF. CDR3 nucleotides: TGTGCCAGCAGCCAAGGACTAGCGGGGGGGAATGAGCAGTTCTTC.

V is TRBV5-1 and J is TRBJ1-1; D gene uncertain. Germline-derived CDR1 and CDR2 are SGHRS and YFSETQ. The CDR3 has 13 residues. The germline V and J ends were trimmed by 4 bases and 1 base, with 8 bases remaining between them. The CDR3 sequence: CASSLPGNTEAFF. CDR3 coding DNA: TGCGCCAGCAGCCTCCCAGGGAACACTGAAGCTTTCTTT.

V and J are TRBV30 and TRBJ1-2; a possible D gene is TRBD1 (6 bases). Germline V CDR1 and CDR2: GTSNPN, SVGIG (reference sequence). The germline V and J ends were trimmed by 0 bases and 8 bases, with 13 bases remaining between them. There are 13 residues in the CDR3. This CDR3 is CAWSVEGGRGYTF. The DNA for the CDR3 is TGTGCCTGGAGTGTAGAGGGGGGGCGAGGCTACACCTTC.

The chain links TRBV2 to TRBJ2-2; no firm D call. Germline V gene lookup returns CDR1 SNHLY and CDR2 FYNNEI. CDR3 length equals 16 residues. Trimming shortened V by 8 bases and J by 3 bases, and 19 bases separated the two germline ends. This chain's CDR3 is CASQSSDGGDTGELFF. The CDR3 nucleotides are TGTGCCAGCCAATCATCGGACGGTGGAGACACCGGGGAGCTGTTTTTT.

The chain uses TRBV9 and TRBJ1-2; 9 nucleotides line up with TRBD1. The CDR3 has 16 residues. The J segment lost 5 bases and the V segment lost 1 base, leaving 9 bases of the junction unmatched. Germline values: CDR1 SGDLS, CDR2 YYNGEE. DNA for the CDR3: TGTGCCAGCAGCGTATACCCCCCGACAGGGGGATATGGCTACACCTTC. It yields the protein CASSVYPPTGGYGYTF.

The J gene is TRBJ1-1, the V gene TRBV18, with TRBD1 matching 7 bases. Losses at the gene ends were 3 bases for V and 4 bases for J; bases not matched to a gene: 8. The germline V gene encodes CDR1 KGHSH and CDR2 LQKENI. CDR3 length: 15 residues. CDR3 sequence (DNA): TGTGCCAGCTCACCGGGAGGGGGCGTCAGCACTGAAGCTTTCTTT. It is translated as CASSPGGGVSTEAFF.

The gene calls are TRBV7-9 and TRBJ2-7; TRBD1 matches at 11 bases. Trimming cost V 4 bases and J 2 bases; bases outside gene matches: 7. Germline lookup yields CDR1 SEHNR and CDR2 FQNEAQ (reference sequence). This CDR3 spans 16 amino acids. The CDR3 sequence is CASSSGTGGNPYEQYF. The CDR3 DNA sequence: TGTGCCAGCAGCTCAGGGACAGGGGGTAACCCCTACGAGCAGTACTTC. Together with reference TRBV7-9 and TRBJ2-7, the CDR3 gives the full variable domain: DTGVSQNPRHKITKRGQNVTFRCDPISEHNRLYWYRQTLGQGPEFLTYFQNEAQLEKSRLLSDRFSAERPKGSFSTLEIQRTEQGDSAMYLCASSSGTGGNPYEQYFGPGTRLTVT.

The chain's CDR3 is CASSLGKRGGLGEQFF. CDR3 coding DNA: TGTGCCAGCAGCTTAGGGAAGCGGGGGGGCCTAGGTGAGCAGTTCTTC. J is TRBJ2-1 and V is TRBV11-1; 10 nucleotides match TRBD2. The CDR3 covers 16 residues. The V and J ends lost 1 base and 9 bases, in that order; junction bases with no gene match: 9. Germline values: CDR1 SGHAT, CDR2 FQDESV (reference sequence).

This clone was counted a single time. This chain links TRBV7-8 with TRBJ2-5, with 10 bases aligning to TRBD1. The V segment lost 5 bases and the J segment 4 bases; nucleotides outside the gene matches: 4. CDR1 is SGHVS and CDR2 is FQNEAQ in the germline V gene. CDR3 length equals 14 residues. CDR3 sequence (DNA): TGTGCCAGCAGCGTGGACAGGGGGAGAGAGACCCAGTACTTC. It codes for CASSVDRGRETQYF.

The V call is TRBV19, the J call TRBJ1-5; no definite D call. The CDR3 has 12 amino acids. Germline CDR1 and CDR2: LNHDA and SQIVND (reference sequence). V was trimmed by 5 bases and J by 6 bases, leaving 8 bases between them. The CDR3 DNA reads TGTGCCAGTAGTGCCCCACTTCAGCCCCAGCATTTT. The encoded protein is CASSAPLQPQHF.

This clone occurred once. The chain joins TRBV14 to TRBJ1-1; TRBD1 is a possible D gene (6 bases). V dropped 4 bases and J dropped 6 bases, with 24 bases sitting between them. The germline V gene has CDR1 SGHDN and CDR2 FVKESK. The CDR3 has 17 residues. The CDR3 sequence is CASSPIEVVRGRAEAFF. The DNA for the CDR3 is TGTGCCAGCAGCCCGATAGAGGTGGTCCGGGGGCGGGCTGAAGCTTTCTTT.

The CDR3 loop is CASSDYGGASYNEQFF. CDR3 DNA: TGTGCCAGCAGTGACTACGGGGGGGCTTCCTACAATGAGCAGTTCTTC. The chain links TRBV6-4 to TRBJ2-1; 8 positions match TRBD2. CDR1 and CDR2 (germline): MRHNA, SNTAGT. Trimming cost V 1 base and J 1 base; bases outside gene matches: 3. The CDR3 contains 16 residues.

The chain carries TRBV19 and TRBJ1-5; weak D call: TRBD1 (6 bases). V gave up 7 bases and J gave up 1 base, with 8 bases separating them. The germline V gene encodes CDR1 LNHDA and CDR2 SQIVND (reference sequence). The CDR3 contains 13 residues. The CDR3: CASTGQSNQPQHF. Here the CDR3 DNA reads TGTGCCAGTACTGGACAGAGCAATCAGCCCCAGCATTTT. The full variable domain, completed using reference TRBV19 and TRBJ1-5, is DGGITQSPKYLFRKEGQNVTLSCEQNLNHDAMYWYRQDPGQGLRLIYYSQIVNDFQKGDIAEGYSVSREKKESFPLTVTSAQKNPTAFYLCASTGQSNQPQHFGDGTRLSIL.

Regarding this clone: Other DNA sequences in this specimen translate into the identical CDR3. This chain links TRBV7-2 with TRBJ2-3, with TRBD2 matching over 9 bases. Germline V lookup: CDR1 SGHTA, CDR2 FQGNSA. There are 14 residues in the CDR3. V was clipped by 1 base and J by 4 bases; unmatched bases: 0. CDR3 protein: CASSLGGGADTQYF. CDR3 DNA: TGTGCCAGCAGCTTAGGCGGGGGGGCAGATACGCAGTATTTT.

The CDR3 here is CASSLGVAGHNADTQYF. The CDR3 nucleotides are TGTGCCAGCAGCTTGGGTGTAGCGGGACATAACGCAGATACGCAGTATTTT. The V and J genes are TRBV5-4 and TRBJ2-3, with 8 bases identical to TRBD2. The CDR3 loop spans 17 amino acids. CDR1 SGHNT and CDR2 YYREEE come from the germline V gene (reference sequence). J gave up 4 bases and V 0 bases, and 10 bases lay outside the gene matches.